The next 5 T cell receptor beta chains were all read from a single sample in a study of cytomegalovirus exposure and HLA in healthy donors. Some clones are missing from TCRdb's copy, which holds only in-frame ones; the method was immunoSEQ multiplex PCR. This sample has around 200,000 clones, with about 80% found just once. Sequencing used PBMCs. Receptors were obtained from a woman under 30 in good health and CMV-seropositive.

CDR3 nucleotides: TGTGCCAGCAGCCAAGATACGGGGGGGCCCGGGAATGAGCAGTTCTTC. This gives the protein CASSQDTGGPGNEQFF. This chain uses TRBV4-2 with TRBJ2-1; TRBD2 matches at 8 bases. CDR1 is LGHNA, CDR2 YNFKEQ, per germline. This CDR3 is built from 16 residues. The ends lost 0 bases at V and 7 bases at J; junction bases unmatched: 8.

The V call is TRBV6-6, the J call TRBJ2-4, with D possibly being TRBD2 (5 bases). V was clipped by 7 bases and J by 8 bases, with 15 bases between them. This CDR3 spans 13 amino acids. Germline CDR1 and CDR2: MNHNY and SVGAGI (reference sequence). The CDR3 DNA reads TGTGCCAGCACCCCCAACCTGAGGGACATTCAGTACTTC. It codes for CASTPNLRDIQYF.

Turning to this clone: It may be a read error: a sequence one base away is much more abundant. This chain links TRBV5-4 with TRBJ1-1; D possibly corresponds to TRBD1 (5 bases). V lost 2 bases, J lost 4 bases, and 6 bases lay in between. There are 12 residues in the CDR3. The germline V gene encodes CDR1 SGHNT and CDR2 YYREEE (reference sequence). As DNA, the CDR3 is TGTGCCAGCAGCTTCGGGGGCACTGAAGCTTTCTTT. This translates into CASSFGGTEAFF.

The rearrangement joins TRBV9 to TRBJ2-3; 7 positions match TRBD1. The CDR3 length is 16 residues. J was trimmed by 1 base and V by 0 bases; bases with no gene match: 5. Germline V CDR1 and CDR2: SGDLS, YYNGEE. CDR3 in DNA: TGTGCCAGCAGCGTAGCCGAAGGGGGCCGCACAGATACGCAGTATTTT. This encodes CASSVAEGGRTDTQYF.

This clone came up once. The chain links TRBV5-1 to TRBJ2-3; 12 bases fit TRBD2. V was clipped by 4 bases and J by 3 bases; unmatched bases: 9. Per germline, CDR1 SGHRS and CDR2 YFSETQ. The CDR3 has 17 residues. The CDR3 DNA reads as TGCGCCAGCAGCCCCGACACTAGCGGGGGGCCGACAGATACGCAGTATTTT. It codes for CASSPDTSGGPTDTQYF.